The present T cell receptor (beta chain) was sequenced within a study of naive and memory T cell subsets. The treatment here: skin biopsy from PPD injection site in Mantoux-positive individual. A UMI-containing oligonucleotide was joined by 3' ligation to the TCR cDNA template. Individuals with a positive Mantoux test gave biopsies from PPD-injected skin. Amplification of ligated cDNA took four PCR rounds with SP2 and nested alpha and beta constant primers. TCRdb re-derived calls from the UMI-ligation and nested PCR reads in MiXCR, one entry per CDR3 protein. The table shows more than 20,000 distinct CDR3 sequences, with 6% occurring only once. This clonotype was counted at least ten times. Its antigen is currently unknown. Study-level points and caveats: TCR transcript changes with activation or differentiation may affect this RNA method.

This CDR3 spans 15 amino acids. Germline-derived CDR1 and CDR2 are LNHNV and YYDKDF (reference sequence). J was trimmed by 7 bases and V by 5 bases; bases with no gene match: 7. This TCR was sampled from an adult in good health. J is TRBJ1-6 and V is TRBV15; the match to TRBD1 covers 8 bases. Sequenced here: skin, sampled from a tuberculin skin test site. The CDR3 reads CATSGGQGVNSPLHF. The CDR3 nucleotides are TGTGCCACCAGCGGAGGACAGGGCGTGAATTCACCCCTCCACTTT. The entire variable domain, with the rest obtained from reference TRBV15 and TRBJ1-6, is as follows: DAMVIQNPRYQVTQFGKPVTLSCSQTLNHNVMYWYQQKSSQAPKLLFHYYDKDFNNEADTPDNFQSRRPNTSFCFLDIRSPGLGDTAMYLCATSGGQGVNSPLHFGNGTRLTVT.